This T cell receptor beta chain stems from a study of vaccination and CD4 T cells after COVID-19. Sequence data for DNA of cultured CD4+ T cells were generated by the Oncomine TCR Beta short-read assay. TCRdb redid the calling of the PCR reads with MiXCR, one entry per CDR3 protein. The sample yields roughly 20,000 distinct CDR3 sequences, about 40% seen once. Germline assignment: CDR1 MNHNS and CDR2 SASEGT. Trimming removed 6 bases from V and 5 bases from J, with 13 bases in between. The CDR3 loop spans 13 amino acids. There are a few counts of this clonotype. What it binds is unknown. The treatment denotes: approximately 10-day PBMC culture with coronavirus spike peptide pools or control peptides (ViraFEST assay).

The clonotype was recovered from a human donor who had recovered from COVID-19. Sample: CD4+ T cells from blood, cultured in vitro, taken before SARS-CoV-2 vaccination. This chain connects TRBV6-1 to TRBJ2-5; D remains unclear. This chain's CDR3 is CASSIGGVETQYF. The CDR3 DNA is TGTGCCAGCAGCATTGGCGGAGTGGAGACCCAGTACTTC.